The 28 T cell receptor beta chains reported below all come from one sample, sequenced in a study of blood T cells in healthy people across ages. The authors ran a second PCR of about 6 to 11 cycles using a sample-barcoded 5' primer and a J-beta primer mix. TCRdb analysed the 5' RACE reads with MiXCR anew, one entry per CDR3 protein. The repertoire consists of 1.5 million to 2 million distinct CDR3 sequences, with less than 50% occurring once and the leading ten covering 2.1%. The material sequenced was blood. The receptors originated from a middle-aged woman in good health.

The chain combines TRBV7-6 with TRBJ2-4; D might be TRBD1 (6 bases). The last part of the DNA fits TRBJ2-7 better; the J call may be wrong. Germline loops: CDR1 SGHVS, CDR2 FNYEAQ. This CDR3 is 12 amino acids long. The CDR3 bases are TGTGCCAATACAGGGACCCCTTACGAGCAGTACTTC. Its translation is CANTGTPYEQYF.

V gene TRBV11-1 combines with J gene TRBJ2-1; no definite D call. Judging by the DNA end, TRBJ2-7 fits better; the J call may be wrong. There are 14 residues in the CDR3. Germline V gene data show CDR1 as SGHAT and CDR2 as FQDESV (reference sequence). DNA of the CDR3: TGTGCCAGCAGCCCACAGAGCTCCTACAATGAGCAGTACTTC. Its protein product is CASSPQSSYNEQYF.

The chain carries TRBV7-3 and TRBJ2-1; TRBD1 or TRBD2 may be the D gene (5 bases each). Trimming removed 6 bases from V and 7 bases from J, with 13 bases in between. The CDR3 runs to 13 residues. Germline V gene lookup returns CDR1 SGHTA and CDR2 FQGTGA. CDR3 region: CASSPGHPNEQFF. The CDR3 DNA reads TGTGCCAGCAGTCCGGGGCATCCTAATGAGCAGTTCTTC.

This chain's CDR3 is CASSVEGRYTDTQYF. CDR3 in DNA: TGTGCCAGCAGCGTAGAGGGTCGGTACACAGATACGCAGTATTTT. The chain uses TRBV9 and TRBJ2-3; D unresolved. The CDR3 spans 15 residues. Trimming shortened V by 0 bases and J by 2 bases, and 10 bases separated the two germline ends. Germline V gene sequence: CDR1 SGDLS, CDR2 YYNGEE.

The chain carries TRBV7-9 and TRBJ2-7; 8 positions match TRBD1. The CDR3 contains 14 residues. Germline V gene sequence: CDR1 SEHNR, CDR2 FQNEAQ (reference sequence). The junction had 7 bases not matched to a gene; V was cut back by 7 bases and J by 2 bases. The CDR3 sequence is CASTLGQDTYEQYF. In nucleotides, the CDR3 is TGTGCCAGCACCCTGGGACAGGATACCTACGAGCAGTACTTC.

The gene calls are TRBV2 and TRBJ2-4, with a possible D match to TRBD2 (5 bases). Germline V gene sequence: CDR1 SNHLY, CDR2 FYNNEI. Trimming removed 1 base from V and 3 bases from J, with 7 bases in between. The CDR3 has 14 residues. This CDR3 reads CASSEDGIKNIQYF. CDR3 bases: TGTGCCAGCAGTGAAGACGGGATCAAAAACATTCAGTACTTC. The full variable domain, with the rest looked up from reference TRBV2 and TRBJ2-4, is EPEVTQTPSHQVTQMGQEVILRCVPISNHLYFYWYRQILGQKVEFLVSFYNNEISEKSEIFDDQFSVERPDGSNFTLKIRSTKLEDSAMYFCASSEDGIKNIQYFGAGTRLSVL.

V gene TRBV6-5 combines with J gene TRBJ1-3; 8 nucleotides line up with TRBD1. The J segment lost 3 bases and the V segment lost 0 bases, leaving 7 bases of the junction unmatched. Germline V gene data show CDR1 as MNHEY and CDR2 as SVGAGI. The CDR3 length is 17 residues. CDR3 in DNA: TGTGCCAGCAGTTACTCCGCAGGGGGCGCGGGTGGAAACACCATATATTTT. The encoded protein is CASSYSAGGAGGNTIYF.

The chain uses TRBV20-1 and TRBJ2-6; TRBD1 agrees at 7 bases. The CDR3 loop spans 17 amino acids. Germline lookup yields CDR1 DFQATT and CDR2 SNEGSKA (reference sequence). V was clipped by 2 bases and J by 4 bases; unmatched bases: 11. CDR3 sequence (DNA): TGCAGTGCTAGACCGAGACAGGGTATCGCCGGGGCCAACGTCCTGACTTTC. It is translated as CSARPRQGIAGANVLTF.

This chain uses TRBV28 with TRBJ2-7; D gene uncertain. CDR1 and CDR2 from the germline V gene are MDHEN and SYDVKM. V was trimmed by 9 bases and J by 0 bases, leaving 12 bases between them. The CDR3 runs 13 residues. CDR3 nucleotides: TGTGCCAGTATGGAACAGCACTCCTACGAGCAGTACTTC. This sequence encodes CASMEQHSYEQYF.

The chain recombines TRBV5-1 with TRBJ2-1, with D possibly being TRBD1 (6 bases). From germline, CDR1 is SGHRS and CDR2 YFSETQ. This CDR3 region has 15 residues. V dropped 0 bases and J dropped 5 bases, with 12 bases sitting between them. For the CDR3, the DNA is TGCGCCAGCAGCTTGGGGTCGACAGGCAACAATGAGCAGTTCTTC. Its translation is CASSLGSTGNNEQFF.

The CDR3, as DNA: TGTGCCAGCAGTGAATCACAGACCTATGGCTACACCTTC. It is translated as CASSESQTYGYTF. The chain employs TRBV2 and TRBJ1-2; D not certain. Trimming shortened V by 2 bases and J by 4 bases, and 8 bases separated the two germline ends. The CDR3 has 13 amino acids. Germline loops: CDR1 SNHLY, CDR2 FYNNEI.

The V and J genes are TRBV7-2 and TRBJ1-1; D is perhaps TRBD1 (5 bases). Between the trimmed V and J ends, which lost 2 bases and 0 bases, there was a span of 10 bases. This CDR3 contains 15 residues. CDR1 and CDR2 from the germline V gene are SGHTA and FQGNSA. CDR3 residues: CASSLIGHLNTEAFF. DNA for the CDR3: TGTGCCAGCAGCTTAATTGGACACCTGAACACTGAAGCTTTCTTT.

This clonotype was detected only a few times. The gene calls are TRBV5-1 and TRBJ2-5; D is ambiguous. This CDR3 is 15 amino acids long. The V gene lost 0 bases and the J gene lost 4 bases, with 13 bases spanning the gap. CDR1 and CDR2 (germline): SGHRS, YFSETQ. CDR3 DNA: TGCGCCAGCAGCTTGGACGGTCGGTCCCTAGAGACCCAGTACTTC. Its protein product is CASSLDGRSLETQYF.

Concerning this clonotype itself: Sequence at one end of the junction differs from germline and may be a read error. The V and J genes are TRBV6-5 and TRBJ1-4, with D unresolved. The germline V gene encodes CDR1 MNHEY and CDR2 SVGAGI. The CDR3 consists of 16 residues. The CDR3 sequence is CASSPLRSRRNGKLFF. In DNA form, the CDR3 reads TGTGCCAGCAGTCCACTCCGGTCAAGGCGTAATGGAAAACTGTTTTTT.

This clonotype was found once. The CDR3 coding sequence is TGTGCCACCAGCAGAGATTCGGCAGGGTTCGATGGCTACACCTTC. Protein sequence: CATSRDSAGFDGYTF. The rearrangement links TRBV15 to TRBJ1-2; D possibly corresponds to TRBD1 (5 bases). The CDR3 has 15 residues. Trimming removed 0 bases from V and 6 bases from J, with 14 bases in between. Germline values: CDR1 LNHNV, CDR2 YYDKDF (reference sequence).

J is TRBJ1-5 and V is TRBV4-3; the match to TRBD1 covers 7 bases. The J segment lost 5 bases and the V segment lost 4 bases, leaving 8 bases of the junction unmatched. The CDR3 is 15 amino acids. Germline values: CDR1 LGHNA, CDR2 YSLEER. The CDR3 sequence is CASSLTWTGDQPQHF. The CDR3 DNA reads as TGCGCCAGCAGCCTCACTTGGACAGGAGATCAGCCCCAGCATTTT.

In this sample, this clonotype turned up a few times. CDR3 amino acids: CASSSRQGLSYGYTF. CDR3 nucleotides: TGTGCCAGCAGCTCTAGACAGGGCCTCTCCTATGGCTACACCTTC. The chain recombines TRBV5-6 with TRBJ1-2; 7 positions match TRBD1. V shed 3 bases and J 4 bases; nucleotides not matched to a gene: 9. This CDR3 contains 15 residues. Looked up from germline, CDR1 is SGHDT and CDR2 is YYEEEE.

The CDR3 DNA sequence: TGTGCCAGCAGTTTATCAGCCAGGTTCGATGAGCAGTTCTTC. Amino acids: CASSLSARFDEQFF. The J gene is TRBJ2-1, the V gene TRBV28; the D is unclear. The CDR3 length is 14 residues. Trimming shortened V by 1 base and J by 8 bases, and 12 bases separated the two germline ends. CDR1 is MDHEN and CDR2 is SYDVKM in the germline V gene.

This clonotype was seen a handful of times. A much larger clone sits a single nucleotide away, making a read error possible. CDR3 coding DNA: TGTGCCAGCAGTTTGACTAGCGGGGGGCATGAGCAGTTCTTC. Its translation is CASSLTSGGHEQFF. The chain is built from TRBV27 and TRBJ2-1; 13 positions agree with TRBD2. Losses at the gene ends were 3 bases for V and 8 bases for J; bases not matched to a gene: 1. Germline-derived CDR1 and CDR2 are MNHEY and SMNVEV (reference sequence). The CDR3 sequence is 14 residues long.

The chain employs TRBV13 and TRBJ2-1; 11 nucleotides align to TRBD2. V shed 4 bases, J shed 3 bases, and the junction held 11 bases outside the gene matches. The CDR3 covers 18 residues. The V gene's germline CDR1 is PRHDT and CDR2 FYEKMQ (reference sequence). CDR3 coding DNA: TGTGCCAGCAGCTCCCCCCGACTAGCGGGGCGGCTCTACAATGAGCAGTTCTTC. Translating it yields CASSSPRLAGRLYNEQFF.

This clonotype has more than one count but fewer than ten. The genes are TRBV12-5 and TRBJ1-2, with D uncertain. This CDR3 spans 14 amino acids. V lost 1 base to trimming and J lost 4 bases, with 10 bases between them. Germline V gene data show CDR1 as LGHNT and CDR2 as FRNRAP. CDR3 protein: CASGLASSGYGYTF. The CDR3 region has the DNA TGTGCTAGTGGTTTGGCCTCATCCGGCTATGGCTACACCTTC.

This clonotype was detected only once. The gene calls are TRBV7-2 and TRBJ2-5, with D possibly being TRBD1 or TRBD2 (5 bases each). The germline V and J ends were trimmed by 4 bases and 11 bases, with 23 bases remaining between them. The CDR3 contains 15 residues. The germline V gene has CDR1 SGHTA and CDR2 FQGNSA. The CDR3 nucleotides read TGTGCCAGCAGCTATCGGGACCCTGGGAAGGGTGAGCAGTACTTC. Protein: CASSYRDPGKGEQYF. The entire variable domain, with the rest obtained from reference TRBV7-2 and TRBJ2-5, is as follows: GAGVSQSPSNKVTEKGKDVELRCDPISGHTALYWYRQSLGQGLEFLIYFQGNSAPDKSGLPSDRFSAERTGGSVSTLTIQRTQQEDSAVYLCASSYRDPGKGEQYFGPGTRLLVL.

This chain connects TRBV4-1 to TRBJ1-6, with D possibly TRBD1 on 5 matching bases. CDR1 is MGHRA, CDR2 YSYEKL, per germline. The V end lost 5 bases, the J end lost 3 bases, and 11 bases lay between the germline ends. The CDR3 is 15 amino acids. The CDR3 reads CASSVRQSYNSPLHF. CDR3 sequence (DNA): TGCGCCAGCAGCGTCCGACAGAGCTATAATTCACCCCTCCACTTT.

This clonotype was counted between two and nine times. V gene TRBV7-2 combines with J gene TRBJ2-3, with 9 bases aligning to TRBD1. The CDR3 contains 15 residues. Unmatched junction bases numbered 6, after V lost 5 bases and J lost 3 bases. CDR1 is SGHTA and CDR2 is FQGNSA in the germline V gene. CDR3: CASSAQGARTDTQYF. In nucleotides, the CDR3 is TGTGCCAGCAGCGCACAGGGGGCGAGGACAGATACGCAGTATTTT. The entire variable domain, with the rest obtained from reference TRBV7-2 and TRBJ2-3, is as follows: GAGVSQSPSNKVTEKGKDVELRCDPISGHTALYWYRQSLGQGLEFLIYFQGNSAPDKSGLPSDRFSAERTGGSVSTLTIQRTQQEDSAVYLCASSAQGARTDTQYFGPGTRLTVL.

The rearrangement uses TRBV10-1 and TRBJ1-2, with TRBD1 matching over 8 bases. V lost 5 bases and J lost 7; bases outside the gene matches: 6. Germline CDR1 is WNHNN and CDR2 is SYGVQD (reference sequence). This CDR3 is 13 amino acids long. CDR3 sequence: CASSKDRVIGYTF. The DNA for the CDR3 is TGCGCCAGCAGTAAGGACAGGGTGATTGGCTACACCTTC.

This clonotype was counted at least ten times. One end of the junction is discordant with germline, which a read error may explain. The chain recombines TRBV5-1 with TRBJ1-2, with D perhaps TRBD1 (5 bases). Per germline, CDR1 SGHRS and CDR2 YFSETQ. The CDR3 runs 14 residues. The CDR3 DNA is TGTGCCAGCAGTTTAGGGCAGGGAAACTATGGCTACACCTTC. Translated: CASSLGQGNYGYTF.

In its sample, this clonotype was seen a few times. The chain employs TRBV12-3 or TRBV12-4 and TRBJ2-7; 11 bases fit TRBD2. Losses at the gene ends were 6 bases for V and 0 bases for J; bases not matched to a gene: 7. The CDR3 runs 16 residues. The CDR3 loop is CASSPTSGGFSYEQYF. In nucleotides, the CDR3 is TGTGCCAGCAGCCCCACTAGCGGGGGTTTCTCCTACGAGCAGTACTTC.

The V and J genes are TRBV6-2 or TRBV6-3 and TRBJ2-4, with 7 bases fitting TRBD1. This CDR3 spans 19 amino acids. Germline V lookup: CDR1 MNHEY, CDR2 SVGEGT. V trimming: 2 bases; J trimming: 0 bases; junction bases outside the gene matches: 13. CDR3 loop: CASSYPPMTGCVAKNIQYF. CDR3 coding DNA: TGTGCCAGCAGTTACCCTCCGATGACAGGGTGTGTAGCCAAAAACATTCAGTACTTC.